Below are 22 T cell receptor beta chains sequenced from a single sample in a study of cytomegalovirus exposure and HLA in healthy donors. The study ran its PCR with 60 Vbeta and 13 Jbeta primers. The data were produced by immunoSEQ multiplex PCR, yet TCRdb's version contains in-frame clones alone and is incomplete. This repertoire shows about 150,000 clones, roughly 75% found once; its top ten account for about 4.9%. The sample was PBMCs. These receptors originate from a man younger than 40 in good health.

This chain links TRBV28 with TRBJ2-3; 8 bases map to TRBD2. V dropped 4 bases and J dropped 11; count of bases not matched to a gene: 5. The CDR3 spans 12 residues. Germline assignment: CDR1 MDHEN and CDR2 SYDVKM. The CDR3 bases are TGTGCCAGCAGTTCCGGACTAGCCCAGCAGTATTTT. Protein sequence: CASSSGLAQQYF.

The J gene is TRBJ2-5, the V gene TRBV21-1; the D call of TRBD2 is as the table states it, not checked on the DNA. The J call may be faulty, since TRBJ2-7 better matches the DNA end. TRBV21-1 is tagged as a pseudogene. The CDR3 has 14 residues. The CDR3 sequence: CARPLRTLSYEQYF. Written as DNA, the CDR3 is TGTGCCAGACCCCTGAGAACTCTATCCTACGAGCAGTACTTC.

The J gene is TRBJ1-5, the V gene TRBV6-6; D unresolved. CDR1 MNHNY and CDR2 SVGAGI come from the germline V gene (reference sequence). V was pared by 3 bases and J by 7 bases, with 13 bases between. The CDR3 contains 14 residues. The CDR3 region is CASSYNEVRQPQHF. The CDR3 nucleotides are TGTGCCAGCAGTTATAACGAGGTACGGCAGCCCCAGCATTTT.

This chain connects TRBV6-5 to TRBJ2-1; no clear D. Germline V gives CDR1 MNHEY, CDR2 SVGAGI. The germline V and J ends were trimmed by 0 bases and 0 bases, with 6 bases remaining between them. The CDR3 is 15 amino acids. For the CDR3, the DNA is TGTGCCAGCAGTTACTCCCGGGTCTCCTACAATGAGCAGTTCTTC. As protein: CASSYSRVSYNEQFF.

Only a few counts were recorded for this clone. The rearrangement joins TRBV30 to TRBJ2-2; D possibly corresponds to TRBD1 (6 bases). The V gene's germline CDR1 is GTSNPN and CDR2 SVGIG (reference sequence). V was cut by 4 bases and J by 4 bases, with 19 bases left in between. This CDR3 is built from 16 residues. The CDR3 coding sequence is TGTGCCTGGAATGAGGGGGTTCTCGTTCGCACCGGGGAGCTGTTTTTT. The encoded protein is CAWNEGVLVRTGELFF.

The CDR3 is CAWVGGAGIYEQYF. CDR3 sequence (DNA): TGTGCCTGGGTCGGAGGGGCGGGAATCTACGAGCAGTACTTC. This sequence joins TRBV30 and TRBJ2-7, with D possibly being TRBD2 (6 bases). The CDR3 runs to 14 residues. Germline CDR1 and CDR2: GTSNPN and SVGIG (reference sequence). Deletions cut 5 bases from V and 3 bases from J, with 17 bases between.

Only a few counts were recorded for this clone. The rearrangement links TRBV30 to TRBJ2-4, with D perhaps matching TRBD2 (6 bases). The CDR3 runs 11 residues. V lost 5 bases, J lost 9 bases, and 11 bases lay in between. Germline values: CDR1 GTSNPN, CDR2 SVGIG (reference sequence). In DNA form, the CDR3 reads TGTGCCTGGGGGCCGCGGGGCATTCAGTACTTC. It specifies CAWGPRGIQYF.

The chain employs TRBV27 and TRBJ2-7, with TRBD1 matching over 11 bases. CDR3 length equals 14 residues. V trimming: 6 bases; J trimming: 2 bases; junction bases outside the gene matches: 3. Germline values: CDR1 MNHEY, CDR2 SMNVEV (reference sequence). CDR3 sequence: CASRGQGGPYEQYF. The DNA of the CDR3 is TGTGCCAGCAGGGGACAGGGGGGACCCTACGAGCAGTACTTC.

The chain is built from TRBV6-1 and TRBJ2-3; 7 bases agree with TRBD2. V dropped 2 bases and J dropped 2; count of bases not matched to a gene: 7. Germline V gene lookup returns CDR1 MNHNS and CDR2 SASEGT. CDR3 length: 16 residues. CDR3 coding DNA: TGTGCCAGCAGTGAATTCCTAGCGGCGTACACAGATACGCAGTATTTT. The encoded protein is CASSEFLAAYTDTQYF.

The rearrangement links TRBV7-6 to TRBJ2-1; possible D gene TRBD1, 6 bases. The V and J ends lost 6 bases and 8 bases respectively, with 20 bases between them. The CDR3 sequence is 15 residues long. The germline V gene has CDR1 SGHVS and CDR2 FNYEAQ. CDR3 nucleotide sequence: TGTGCCAGCAGTCCACCCCAGGGGTTGGGCCATGAGCAGTTCTTC. Its translation: CASSPPQGLGHEQFF.

The chain is built from TRBV13 and TRBJ2-1; D might be TRBD1 (7 bases). Between the trimmed V and J ends, which lost 6 bases and 9 bases, there was a span of 24 bases. Germline V lookup: CDR1 PRHDT, CDR2 FYEKMQ (reference sequence). The CDR3 loop spans 16 amino acids. The CDR3 reads CASRRSGDRPRGEQFF. DNA of the CDR3: TGTGCCAGCAGGAGATCGGGGGACAGACCACGGGGTGAGCAGTTCTTC.

The chain combines TRBV30 with TRBJ1-3; 8 nucleotides line up with TRBD1. The ends lost 1 base at V and 5 bases at J; junction bases unmatched: 19. Germline CDR1 reads GTSNPN; CDR2 reads SVGIG (reference sequence). CDR3 length: 19 amino acids. The CDR3 DNA is TGTGCCTGGAGTGCAACCGGGACAGGCCCCTGGGGGATACGAAACACCATATATTTT. Its protein product is CAWSATGTGPWGIRNTIYF.

The chain joins TRBV30 to TRBJ2-5, with a weak D call TRBD2 (7 bases). CDR1 GTSNPN and CDR2 SVGIG come from the germline V gene (reference sequence). Trimming took 7 bases from V and 5 from J, leaving 14 bases between them. The CDR3 totals 12 residues. CDR3: CAFRGGLETQYF. CDR3 DNA sequence: TGTGCCTTCAGGGGAGGGTTGGAGACCCAGTACTTC. The full variable domain, completed using reference TRBV30 and TRBJ2-5, is SQTIHQWPATLVQPVGSPLSLECTVEGTSNPNLYWYRQAAGRGLQLLFYSVGIGQISSEVPQNLSASRPQDRQFILSSKKLLLSDSGFYLCAFRGGLETQYFGPGTRLLVL.

The CDR3 sequence: CATGGEGTRSYEQYF. CDR3 nucleotides: TGTGCCACCGGGGGGGAAGGGACCCGCTCCTACGAGCAGTACTTC. The chain combines TRBV15 with TRBJ2-7; 7 bases align to TRBD2. The CDR3 consists of 15 residues. CDR1 is LNHNV, CDR2 YYDKDF, per germline (reference sequence). The V gene end was trimmed by 8 bases and the J gene end by 0 bases; junction bases not matched to a gene: 10. Based on the CDR3 plus reference TRBV15 and TRBJ2-7, the full variable domain is DAMVIQNPRYQVTQFGKPVTLSCSQTLNHNVMYWYQQKSSQAPKLLFHYYDKDFNNEADTPDNFQSRRPNTSFCFLDIRSPGLGDTAMYLCATGGEGTRSYEQYFGPGTRLTVT.

The chain carries TRBV7-9 and TRBJ1-5; 8 nucleotides line up with TRBD1. The V gene end was trimmed by 6 bases and the J gene end by 4 bases; junction bases not matched to a gene: 2. Germline assignment: CDR1 SEHNR and CDR2 FQNEAQ (reference sequence). The CDR3 has 13 residues. The CDR3 DNA sequence: TGTGCCAGCAGGGACAGGGAAAATCAGCCCCAGCATTTT. Translating gives CASRDRENQPQHF.

The chain links TRBV25-1 to TRBJ2-1; tentatively, D is TRBD2 (6 bases). Germline CDR1 and CDR2: MGHDK and SYGVNS. This CDR3 comprises 16 residues. V lost 5 bases, J lost 0 bases, and 14 bases lay in between. CDR3 DNA sequence: TGTGCCAGCAGTCAGGCAGCAGCGGGCTCCTACAATGAGCAGTTCTTC. This encodes CASSQAAAGSYNEQFF.

In DNA, the CDR3 is TGTGCCACCAGCCCCCGGGGGTTACGGGAAAAACTGTTTTTT. It specifies CATSPRGLREKLFF. The chain combines TRBV15 with TRBJ1-4; D perhaps matches TRBD1 (5 bases). Per germline, CDR1 LNHNV and CDR2 YYDKDF (reference sequence). The CDR3 spans 14 residues. V lost 5 bases and J 8 bases, leaving 15 bases between the germline ends.

V gene TRBV6-5 combines with J gene TRBJ1-4; possibly TRBD1 for D (5 bases). The CDR3 is 14 residues long. Trimming cost V 7 bases and J 5 bases, with 14 bases left between them. The V gene's germline CDR1 is MNHEY and CDR2 SVGAGI. The CDR3, as DNA: TGTGCCAGCACCCCAGGGCAGGGAAATGAAAAACTGTTTTTT. This translates into CASTPGQGNEKLFF.

The genes are TRBV2 and TRBJ2-7; TRBD2 matches at 10 bases. Per the germline V gene, CDR1 is SNHLY and CDR2 is FYNNEI. J was trimmed by 6 bases and V by 6 bases; bases with no gene match: 5. The length of the CDR3 is 13 residues. CDR3 sequence (DNA): TGTGCCAGCAGACTAGCGGGAATTCGCGAGCAGTACTTC. Its translation: CASRLAGIREQYF.

The CDR3 sequence is CASSQLGARSWFTEAFF. CDR3 nucleotide sequence: TGTGCCAGCAGCCAATTAGGGGCGCGGAGTTGGTTCACTGAAGCTTTCTTT. This rearrangement joins TRBV14 to TRBJ1-1; a weak D match, TRBD1 (5 bases). The CDR3 totals 17 residues. Deletions cut 2 bases from V and 4 bases from J, with 20 bases between. In germline, CDR1 is SGHDN, CDR2 FVKESK.

The V and J genes are TRBV27 and TRBJ2-1; TRBD2 matches 11 bases. The CDR3 extends over 18 amino acids. Germline V lookup: CDR1 MNHEY, CDR2 SMNVEV (reference sequence). Trimming took 5 bases from V and 2 from J; bases not matched to a gene: 11. The DNA for the CDR3 is TGTGCCAGCAGTCCGACCGCCCGACTAGCGGGGACCTACAATGAGCAGTTCTTC. Translating gives CASSPTARLAGTYNEQFF.

This chain uses TRBV4-2 with TRBJ1-1, with 9 bases matching TRBD1. The CDR3 is 16 amino acids. The V gene's germline CDR1 is LGHNA and CDR2 YNFKEQ. Trimming removed 3 bases from V and 5 bases from J; junction bases left unmatched: 10. This CDR3 is CASSQWDREDWTEAFF. The CDR3 DNA reads TGTGCCAGCAGCCAGTGGGACAGGGAGGATTGGACTGAAGCTTTCTTT.